This TCR beta chain emerged from a study of regulatory T cells in long-lasting Graves disease. Study summary: Over 5 years on antithyroid drugs plus positive TSH receptor antibodies marked Graves' disease as persistent. Study outcomes and limitations: Persistent Graves' cases showed lower TCR diversity than newly diagnosed cases. Persistent disease was characterized by preferential usage of TRBV28, TRBJ1-2 and TRBJ2-5.

There are 14 residues in the CDR3. CDR1 SGHTA and CDR2 FQGNSA come from the germline V gene. V was shortened by 5 bases and J by 4 bases, with 14 bases between the two germline ends. The sample's time point: persistent/refractory GD, antithyroid drugs over 5 years with positive TRAb. After RNA was extracted from PBMCs, the TCR library was made from it. HTBI primers from iRepertoire and Arm-PCR of CDR3 regions yielded the TCR beta libraries. Per the study methods: Across the samples, identification revealed 50 to 80 TRBV and roughly 13 TRBJ segments. TCRdb processed the multiplex PCR reads anew with MiXCR; each CDR3 protein has one entry. The V and J calls, along with clone size, are taken from TCRdb and not from the paper's own processing. Of almost 350,000 distinct CDR3 sequences listed, 15% to 20% are singletons. This clonotype was seen many times. What it recognizes is unknown.

The sequences come from peripheral blood mononuclear cells (PBMCs), collected when the disease was refractory, from a patient treated with antithyroid drugs. This chain links TRBV7-2 with TRBJ1-2, with a possible D match to TRBD1 (5 bases). This sequence originates from a female donor with Graves disease. CDR3 nucleotide sequence: TGTGCCAGCAGCCTGGACACTGGAGTCTATGGCTACACCTTC. Amino acids: CASSLDTGVYGYTF. Full variable domain (missing parts from reference TRBV7-2 and TRBJ1-2): GAGVSQSPSNKVTEKGKDVELRCDPISGHTALYWYRQSLGQGLEFLIYFQGNSAPDKSGLPSDRFSAERTGGSVSTLTIQRTQQEDSAVYLCASSLDTGVYGYTFGSGTRLTVV.